This section outlines one TCR beta chain sequence together with its context. Its antigen remains unidentified. This entry belongs to a study of shared clonotypes between healthy human individuals. Study-wide results and caveats: The expectation was that sequencing depth would affect clonotype sharing among donors. It was observed that about 5% of naive CD4 clonotypes were shared across several donors.

An even split of each subset's genomic DNA across several immunoSEQ plates was performed. The protocol was immunoSEQ multiplex PCR, while the TCRdb copy is restricted to in-frame clones and leaves out a portion. The repertoire has under 1 million clones, just over 95% of them found once; the top ten carry about 0.25%. CDR1 and CDR2 (germline): LNHDA, SQIVND (reference sequence). Trimming cost V 0 bases and J 4 bases, with 15 bases left between them. This CDR3 contains 16 residues. Naive CD8 populations comprised CD45RO-negative cells positively selected for CCR7, excluding terminally differentiated effector memory CD45RA+ cells. The study drew its donors from healthy HIV-negative adults without recent acute infections or vaccinations.

This chain connects TRBV19 to TRBJ1-1, with D possibly matching TRBD1 (6 bases). The receptor's source is a man aged 25-45 years in good health. The sample comprised naive CD8+ T cells sorted from blood. The DNA of the CDR3 is TGTGCCAGTAGTATAGATCCCTTTAGGGGGAGCACTGAAGCTTTCTTT. Residues: CASSIDPFRGSTEAFF.